This T cell receptor (beta chain) was recovered during a study of T cells after yellow fever vaccination. The CDR3 loop spans 18 amino acids. The V end was cut by 4 bases, the J end by 3 bases, with 22 bases between. Germline-derived CDR1 and CDR2 are SGHRS and YFSETQ. Study-wide results and caveats: Across the CD4 and CD8 compartments, a small share of clonotypes was present in both.

Worth noting for this clonotype: Antigen specificity is unknown.

Making TCR cDNA involved 5'RACE template switching, which added UMIs and a universal primer site. TCRdb re-analysed the 5' RACE reads in MiXCR, keeping a single row per CDR3 protein. Of 300,000 to 350,000 distinct CDR3 sequences in the sample, approximately 11% are singletons; the top ten hold 2.5% to 4%. This TCR came from a man between 18 and 29 years old who received the YFV17D yellow fever vaccine. The V gene is TRBV5-1, the J gene TRBJ2-2; maybe TRBD1 (5 bases). Sequencing used CD4+ T cells sorted from PBMCs, obtained 45 days after the yellow fever booster vaccination. The chain's CDR3 is CASSPAFAGFSDTGELFF. CDR3 coding DNA: TGCGCCAGCAGCCCCGCCTTTGCAGGGTTCTCGGACACCGGGGAGCTGTTTTTT.